This passage covers 2 T cell receptor beta chains from one sample sequenced in a study of beta chain features in type 1 diabetes. Their antigen targets remain unknown. Study results and caveats: All four CD4+ subsets of Type 1 diabetes patients contained TCRB CDR3s that were moderately but significantly shorter.

The study reverse transcribed the entire isolated RNA, so it sequenced expressed TCRB transcripts. Measured with immunoSEQ multiplex PCR; TCRdb has only the in-frame clones, and not every one. The top ten hold less than 1.2% of the sample, which has 310,000 or so clones, around 9.3% seen once. Sequenced: central memory CD4+ T cells from blood. These receptor sequences come from a man younger than 45 with type 1 diabetes.

The chain has TRBV29-1 and TRBJ1-3; D ambiguous. Deletions cut 6 bases from V and 3 bases from J, with 12 bases between. The CDR3 loop spans 13 amino acids. CDR1 and CDR2 (germline): SQVTM, ANQGSEA. The CDR3 nucleotides are TGCAGCGTCGAGGGCGGTGATGGAAACACCATATATTTT. This gives the protein CSVEGGDGNTIYF.

This clone was recorded a few times. V is TRBV14 and J is TRBJ1-6, with D unclear. Germline CDR1 reads SGHDN; CDR2 reads FVKESK. Trimming shortened V by 0 bases and J by 13 bases, and 7 bases separated the two germline ends. The CDR3 loop spans 12 amino acids. For the CDR3, the DNA is TGTGCCAGCAGCCAAGACTGGGCCCCCCTCCACTTT. This codes for CASSQDWAPLHF.